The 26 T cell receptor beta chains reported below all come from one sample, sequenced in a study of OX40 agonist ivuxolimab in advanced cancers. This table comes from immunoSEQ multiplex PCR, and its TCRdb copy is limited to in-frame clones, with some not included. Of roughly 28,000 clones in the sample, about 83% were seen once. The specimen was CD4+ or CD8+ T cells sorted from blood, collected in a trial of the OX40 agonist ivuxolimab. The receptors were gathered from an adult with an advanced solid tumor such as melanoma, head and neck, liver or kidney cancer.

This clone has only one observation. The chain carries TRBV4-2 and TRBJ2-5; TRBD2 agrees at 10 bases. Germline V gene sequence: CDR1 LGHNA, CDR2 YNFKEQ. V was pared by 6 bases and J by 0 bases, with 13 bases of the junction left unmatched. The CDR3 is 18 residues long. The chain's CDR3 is CASSQIEEAGGHQETQYF. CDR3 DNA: TGTGCCAGCAGTCAAATAGAGGAAGCGGGGGGGCACCAAGAGACCCAGTACTTC.

CDR3 sequence (DNA): TGCAGCGTTGACAATGACAGGGGAAGCTACACCTTC. Translation: CSVDNDRGSYTF. V is TRBV29-1 and J is TRBJ1-2, with 8 bases identical to TRBD1. The CDR3 length is 12 residues. The germline CDR1 and CDR2 sequences are SQVTM and ANQGSEA. J was trimmed by 9 bases and V by 3 bases; bases with no gene match: 6.

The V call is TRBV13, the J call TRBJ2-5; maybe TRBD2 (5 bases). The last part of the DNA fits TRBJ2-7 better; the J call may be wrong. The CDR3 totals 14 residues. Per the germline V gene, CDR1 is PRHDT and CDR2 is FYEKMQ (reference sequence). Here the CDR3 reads CASSPRTGAYEQYF. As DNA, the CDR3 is TGTGCCAGCAGCCCCCGGACTGGTGCCTACGAGCAGTACTTC.

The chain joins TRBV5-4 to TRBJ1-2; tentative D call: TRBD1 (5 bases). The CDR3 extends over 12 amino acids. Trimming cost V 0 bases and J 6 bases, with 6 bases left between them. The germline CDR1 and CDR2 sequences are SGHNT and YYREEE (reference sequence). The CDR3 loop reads CASSLEGNGYTF. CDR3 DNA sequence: TGTGCCAGCAGCTTGGAGGGGAATGGCTACACCTTC.

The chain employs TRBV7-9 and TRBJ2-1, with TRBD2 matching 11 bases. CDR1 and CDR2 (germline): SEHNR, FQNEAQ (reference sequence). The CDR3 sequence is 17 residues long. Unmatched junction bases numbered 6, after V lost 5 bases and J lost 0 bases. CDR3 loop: CASSTRLAGPSYNEQFF. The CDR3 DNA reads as TGTGCCAGCAGCACCCGACTAGCGGGGCCCTCCTACAATGAGCAGTTCTTC.

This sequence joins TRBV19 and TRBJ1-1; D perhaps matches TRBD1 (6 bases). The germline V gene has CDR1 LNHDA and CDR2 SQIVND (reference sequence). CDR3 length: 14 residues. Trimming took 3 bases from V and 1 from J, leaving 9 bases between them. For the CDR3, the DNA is TGTGCCAGTAGTATGGGGGGCCCGAACACTGAAGCTTTCTTT. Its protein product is CASSMGGPNTEAFF.

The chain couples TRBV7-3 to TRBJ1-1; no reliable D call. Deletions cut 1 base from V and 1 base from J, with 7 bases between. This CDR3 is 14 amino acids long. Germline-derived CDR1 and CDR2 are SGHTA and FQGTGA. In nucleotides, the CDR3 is TGTGCCAGCAGCTTAATTGGAGGGAACACTGAAGCTTTCTTT. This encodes CASSLIGGNTEAFF.

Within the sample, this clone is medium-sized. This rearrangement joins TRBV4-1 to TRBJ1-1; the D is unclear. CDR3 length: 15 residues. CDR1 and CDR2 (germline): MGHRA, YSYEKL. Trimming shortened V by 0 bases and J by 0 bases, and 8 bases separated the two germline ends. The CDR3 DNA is TGCGCCAGCAGCCAAGATAAGTACTTGAACACTGAAGCTTTCTTT. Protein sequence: CASSQDKYLNTEAFF.

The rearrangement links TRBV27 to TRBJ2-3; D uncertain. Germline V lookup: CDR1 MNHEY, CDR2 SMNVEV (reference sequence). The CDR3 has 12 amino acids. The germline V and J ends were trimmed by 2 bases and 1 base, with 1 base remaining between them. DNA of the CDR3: TGTGCCAGCAGTTTAGGCACAGATACGCAGTATTTT. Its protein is CASSLGTDTQYF.

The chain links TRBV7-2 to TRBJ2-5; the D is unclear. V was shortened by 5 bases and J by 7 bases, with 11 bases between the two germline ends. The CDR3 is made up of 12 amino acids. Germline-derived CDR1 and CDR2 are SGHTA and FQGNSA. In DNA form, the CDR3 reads TGTGCCAGCAGCCGAATCCTAGGGACCCAGTACTTC. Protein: CASSRILGTQYF. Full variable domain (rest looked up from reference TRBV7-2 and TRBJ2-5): GAGVSQSPSNKVTEKGKDVELRCDPISGHTALYWYRQSLGQGLEFLIYFQGNSAPDKSGLPSDRFSAERTGGSVSTLTIQRTQQEDSAVYLCASSRILGTQYFGPGTRLLVL.

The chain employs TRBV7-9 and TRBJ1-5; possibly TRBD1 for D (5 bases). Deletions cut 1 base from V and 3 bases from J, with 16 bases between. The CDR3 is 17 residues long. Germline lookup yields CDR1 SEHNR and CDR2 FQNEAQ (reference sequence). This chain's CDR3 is CASSLDTTEGYNQPQHF. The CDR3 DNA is TGTGCCAGCAGCTTAGACACGACAGAGGGGTACAATCAGCCCCAGCATTTT.

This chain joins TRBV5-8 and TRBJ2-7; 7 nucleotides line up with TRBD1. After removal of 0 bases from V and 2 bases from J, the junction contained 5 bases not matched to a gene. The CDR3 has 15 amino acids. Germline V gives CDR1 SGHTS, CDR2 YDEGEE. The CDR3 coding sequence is TGTGCCAGCAGCTTGGTTTGGGACAGAGCCTACGAGCAGTACTTC. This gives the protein CASSLVWDRAYEQYF.

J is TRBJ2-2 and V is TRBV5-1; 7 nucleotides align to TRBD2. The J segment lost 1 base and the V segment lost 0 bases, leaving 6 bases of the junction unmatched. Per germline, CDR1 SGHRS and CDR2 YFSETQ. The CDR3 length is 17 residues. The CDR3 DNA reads TGCGCCAGCAGCTTGGGGACCGGGGGGTGGAACACCGGGGAGCTGTTTTTT. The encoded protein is CASSLGTGGWNTGELFF. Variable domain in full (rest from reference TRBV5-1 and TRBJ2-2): KAGVTQTPRYLIKTRGQQVTLSCSPISGHRSVSWYQQTPGQGLQFLFEYFSETQRNKGNFPGRFSGRQFSNSRSEMNVSTLELGDSALYLCASSLGTGGWNTGELFFGEGSRLTVL.

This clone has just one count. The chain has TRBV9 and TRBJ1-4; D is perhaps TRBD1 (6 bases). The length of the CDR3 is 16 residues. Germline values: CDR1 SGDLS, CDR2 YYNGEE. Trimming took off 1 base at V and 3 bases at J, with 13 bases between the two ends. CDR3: CASSVWGGAANEKLFF. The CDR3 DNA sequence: TGTGCCAGCAGCGTATGGGGGGGCGCGGCTAATGAAAAACTGTTTTTT.

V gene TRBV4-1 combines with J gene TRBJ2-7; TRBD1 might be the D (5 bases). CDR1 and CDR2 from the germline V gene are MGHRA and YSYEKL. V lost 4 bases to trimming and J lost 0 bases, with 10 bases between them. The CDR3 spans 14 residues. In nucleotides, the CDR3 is TGCGCCAGCAGCCCAGACCAGGGCTCCTACGAGCAGTACTTC. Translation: CASSPDQGSYEQYF.

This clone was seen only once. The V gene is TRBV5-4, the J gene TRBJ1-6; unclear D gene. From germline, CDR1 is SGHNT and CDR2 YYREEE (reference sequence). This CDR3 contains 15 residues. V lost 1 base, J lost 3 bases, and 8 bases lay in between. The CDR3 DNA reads TGTGCCAGCAGCTTGTACCCCGACTATAATTCACCCCTCCACTTT. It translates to CASSLYPDYNSPLHF.

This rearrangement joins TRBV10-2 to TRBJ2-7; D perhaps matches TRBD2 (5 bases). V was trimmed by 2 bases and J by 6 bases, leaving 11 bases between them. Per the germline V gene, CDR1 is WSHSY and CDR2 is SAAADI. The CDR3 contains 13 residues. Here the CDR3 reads CASSEAGRGEQYF. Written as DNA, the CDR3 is TGCGCCAGCAGTGAGGCAGGACGGGGCGAGCAGTACTTC.

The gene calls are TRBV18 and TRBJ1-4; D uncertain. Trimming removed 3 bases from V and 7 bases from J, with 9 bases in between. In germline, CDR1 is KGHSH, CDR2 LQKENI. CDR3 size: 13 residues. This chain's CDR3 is CASSPGGSEKLFF. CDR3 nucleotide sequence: TGTGCCAGCTCACCGGGTGGGTCTGAAAAACTGTTTTTT.

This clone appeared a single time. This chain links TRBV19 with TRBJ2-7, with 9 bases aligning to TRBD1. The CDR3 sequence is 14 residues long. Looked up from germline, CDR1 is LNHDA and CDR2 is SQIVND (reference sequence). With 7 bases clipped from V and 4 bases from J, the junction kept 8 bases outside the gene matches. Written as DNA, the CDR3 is TGTGCCAGTAATCACCGGGACAGGGAATACGAGCAGTACTTC. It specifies CASNHRDREYEQYF.

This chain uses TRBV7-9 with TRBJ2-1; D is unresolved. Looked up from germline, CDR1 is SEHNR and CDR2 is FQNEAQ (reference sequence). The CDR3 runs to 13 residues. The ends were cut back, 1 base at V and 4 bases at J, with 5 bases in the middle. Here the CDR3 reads CASSLVVYNEQFF. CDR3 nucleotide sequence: TGTGCCAGCAGCTTAGTCGTTTACAATGAGCAGTTCTTC.

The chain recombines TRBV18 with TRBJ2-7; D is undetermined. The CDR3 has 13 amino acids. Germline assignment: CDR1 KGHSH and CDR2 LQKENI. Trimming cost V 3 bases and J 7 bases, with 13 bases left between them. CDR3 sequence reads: CASSPGSTLEQYF. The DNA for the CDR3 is TGTGCCAGCTCACCGGGGTCCACTCTAGAGCAGTACTTC. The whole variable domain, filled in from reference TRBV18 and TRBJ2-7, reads NAGVMQNPRHLVRRRGQEARLRCSPMKGHSHVYWYRQLPEEGLKFMVYLQKENIIDESGMPKERFSAEFPKEGPSILRIQQVVRGDSAAYFCASSPGSTLEQYFGPGTRLTVT.

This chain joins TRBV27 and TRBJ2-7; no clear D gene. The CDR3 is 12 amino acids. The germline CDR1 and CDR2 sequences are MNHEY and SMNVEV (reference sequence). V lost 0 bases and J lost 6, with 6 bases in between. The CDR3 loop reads CASSLSGSEQYF. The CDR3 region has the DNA TGTGCCAGCAGTTTATCAGGGTCCGAGCAGTACTTC.

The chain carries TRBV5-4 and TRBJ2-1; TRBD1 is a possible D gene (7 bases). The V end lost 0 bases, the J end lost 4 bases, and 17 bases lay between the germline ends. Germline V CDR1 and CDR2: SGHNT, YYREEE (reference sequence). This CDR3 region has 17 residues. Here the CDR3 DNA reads TGTGCCAGCAGCTTGGAGGACTACAGGGGAATATACAATGAGCAGTTCTTC. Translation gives CASSLEDYRGIYNEQFF. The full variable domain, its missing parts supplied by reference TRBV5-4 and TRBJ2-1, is ETGVTQSPTHLIKTRGQQVTLRCSSQSGHNTVSWYQQALGQGPQFIFQYYREEENGRGNFPPRFSGLQFPNYSSELNVNALELDDSALYLCASSLEDYRGIYNEQFFGPGTRLTVL.

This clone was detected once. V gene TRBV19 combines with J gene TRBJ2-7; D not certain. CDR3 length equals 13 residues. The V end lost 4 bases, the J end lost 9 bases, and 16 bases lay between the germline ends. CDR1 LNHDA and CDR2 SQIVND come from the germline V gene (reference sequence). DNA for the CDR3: TGTGCCAGTAGTACAGATTTCCTACGAGGGCAGTACTTC. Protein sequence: CASSTDFLRGQYF.

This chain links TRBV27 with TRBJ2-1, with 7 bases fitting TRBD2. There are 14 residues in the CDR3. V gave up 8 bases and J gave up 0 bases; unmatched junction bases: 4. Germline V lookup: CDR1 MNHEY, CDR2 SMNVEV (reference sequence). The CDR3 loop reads CASQGGFSYNEQFF. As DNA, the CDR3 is TGTGCCAGCCAGGGAGGGTTCTCCTACAATGAGCAGTTCTTC.

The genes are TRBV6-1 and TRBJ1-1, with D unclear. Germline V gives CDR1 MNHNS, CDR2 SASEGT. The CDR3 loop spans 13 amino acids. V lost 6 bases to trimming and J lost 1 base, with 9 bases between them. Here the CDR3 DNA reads TGTGCCAGCAGAAGGACGGAGAACACTGAAGCTTTCTTT. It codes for CASRRTENTEAFF.